This T cell receptor (beta chain) was profiled in a study of OX40 agonist ivuxolimab in advanced cancers. Sequencing used immunoSEQ multiplex PCR; TCRdb keeps in-frame clones, though not all of them. This sample yields over 80,000 clones, of which approximately 91% are seen a single time; under 0.35% belongs to the top ten. The CDR3 has 15 amino acids. CDR1 and CDR2 (germline): KGHSH, LQKENI. Deletions cut 1 base from V and 0 bases from J, with 9 bases between. The chain carries TRBV18 and TRBJ1-1; D unclear. The sequenced sample was CD4+ or CD8+ T cells sorted from blood, obtained in a trial of the OX40 agonist ivuxolimab. This TCR derives from an adult with an advanced solid tumor such as melanoma, head and neck, liver or kidney cancer. The CDR3 region is CASSPRENMNTEAFF. The CDR3 DNA sequence: TGTGCCAGCTCACCACGGGAGAACATGAACACTGAAGCTTTCTTT.